The 19 T cell receptor beta chains below all came from one sample that was sequenced in a study of identical twins (dated by TCRdb to about 2016). Receptors were amplified or captured by 5' RACE. The sample was run on an Illumina HiSeq 2000. TCRdb reprocessing: public reads trimmed at Q25 with fastp, clones called with MiXCR, in-frame beta chains kept. Records with the same CDR3 protein are collapsed into one entry carrying the most frequent genes and DNA. This sample comprises roughly 350,000 distinct CDR3 sequences, 9% to 15% of them detected only once. 6% to 9% of the sample is in the top ten clones. This same sample was also taken into another study, of yellow fever vaccine responses in identical twins.

Sequencing input: CD8+ T cells sorted from blood. The receptors come from a woman under 30 in good health.

The genes are TRBV28 and TRBJ2-7, with 10 bases lining up with TRBD2. There are 15 residues in the CDR3. The V segment lost 3 bases and the J segment 7 bases; nucleotides outside the gene matches: 9. The germline CDR1 and CDR2 sequences are MDHEN and SYDVKM. The CDR3: CASSLGLAGVGEQYF. CDR3 sequence (DNA): TGTGCCAGCAGTTTGGGGCTAGCGGGAGTGGGGGAGCAGTACTTC. The full variable domain, in which reference TRBV28 and TRBJ2-7 provide the parts outside the CDR3, is DVKVTQSSRYLVKRTGEKVFLECVQDMDHENMFWYRQDPGLGLRLIYFSYDVKMKEKGDIPEGYSVSREKKERFSLILESASTNQTSMYLCASSLGLAGVGEQYFGPGTRLTVT.

This chain connects TRBV12-3 or TRBV12-4 to TRBJ1-5, with 8 nucleotides matching TRBD1. J lost 9 bases, V lost 8 bases, and 15 bases had no gene match. This CDR3 spans 15 amino acids. The CDR3 nucleotides are TGTGCCAGCTCCCTAGGCGCAGGGGGCTTACGGCCCCAGCATTTT. Residues: CASSLGAGGLRPQHF.

This clonotype was observed a handful of times. The chain's CDR3 is CASSQDPSGATGELFF. In DNA, the CDR3 is TGTGCCAGCAGCCAAGATCCTAGCGGGGCCACCGGGGAGCTGTTTTTT. The chain links TRBV4-2 to TRBJ2-2; 9 positions agree with TRBD2. V shed 0 bases and J 4 bases; nucleotides not matched to a gene: 3. Germline V gene sequence: CDR1 LGHNA, CDR2 YNFKEQ. CDR3 length: 16 amino acids.

As to this clonotype: One junction end does not reproduce the germline sequence, and a read error may be involved. The chain uses TRBV5-1 and TRBJ2-1; 9 bases agree with TRBD1. Per germline, CDR1 SGHRS and CDR2 YFSETQ. The CDR3 runs 16 residues. The CDR3 coding sequence is TGCGCCAGCAGCTCTGCCACGGACAGGGGCTACAATAAGCAGTTCTTC. Translating it yields CASSSATDRGYNKQFF.

This clonotype was counted a few times. J is TRBJ2-5 and V is TRBV6-2 or TRBV6-3, with D maybe TRBD2 (6 bases). The CDR3 has 14 amino acids. Trimming pared 2 bases from V and 3 bases from J, leaving 10 bases between. Germline V gene lookup returns CDR1 MNHEY and CDR2 SVGEGT. Here the CDR3 reads CASSYVLAEETQYF. As DNA, the CDR3 is TGTGCCAGCAGTTACGTATTAGCGGAAGAGACCCAGTACTTC.

CDR3 in DNA: TGTGCCAGCAGCCCGGTCTGGGGGACAGAGCTGCATGAGCAGTTCTTC. As protein: CASSPVWGTELHEQFF. The chain employs TRBV4-2 and TRBJ2-1; 7 bases match TRBD1. Germline V gene data show CDR1 as LGHNA and CDR2 as YNFKEQ. The CDR3 has 16 residues. V was pared by 4 bases and J by 8 bases, with 14 bases of the junction left unmatched.

This clonotype was observed a few times. The V and J genes are TRBV4-1 and TRBJ2-2; D is possibly TRBD2 (6 bases). Germline CDR1 reads MGHRA; CDR2 reads YSYEKL. The CDR3 sequence is 13 residues long. V lost 1 base to trimming and J lost 9 bases, with 9 bases between them. The CDR3 protein is CASSQVGGRELFF. The CDR3 bases are TGCGCCAGCAGCCAAGTGGGAGGCCGGGAGCTGTTTTTT.

The genes are TRBV18 and TRBJ2-1; either TRBD1 or TRBD2 may supply D (5 bases each). The V and J ends lost 1 base and 8 bases respectively, with 18 bases between them. The CDR3 runs 16 residues. Per the germline V gene, CDR1 is KGHSH and CDR2 is LQKENI. CDR3 residues: CASSPRIRGEHDEQFF. CDR3 bases: TGTGCCAGCTCACCACGGATCCGAGGGGAACACGATGAGCAGTTCTTC. Based on the CDR3 plus reference TRBV18 and TRBJ2-1, the full variable domain is NAGVMQNPRHLVRRRGQEARLRCSPMKGHSHVYWYRQLPEEGLKFMVYLQKENIIDESGMPKERFSAEFPKEGPSILRIQQVVRGDSAAYFCASSPRIRGEHDEQFFGPGTRLTVL.

This chain links TRBV4-1 with TRBJ2-1; 13 nucleotides align to TRBD2. This CDR3 has 15 residues. V was clipped by 2 bases and J by 9 bases; unmatched bases: 4. Per germline, CDR1 MGHRA and CDR2 YSYEKL. The CDR3 loop reads CASSQTSGGAFEQFF. The CDR3 nucleotides are TGCGCCAGCAGCCAAACTAGCGGGGGGGCCTTTGAGCAGTTCTTC.

Only a few counts were recorded for this clonotype. The chain links TRBV2 to TRBJ1-1; no firm D call. The CDR3 is 13 amino acids. V shed 7 bases and J shed 4 bases, with 13 bases lying between them. Germline assignment: CDR1 SNHLY and CDR2 FYNNEI. The DNA for the CDR3 is TGTGCCAGCATTATAAATGCGGGCACTGAAGCTTTCTTT. It codes for CASIINAGTEAFF.

The DNA of the CDR3 is TGCAGTGCAAACCGGCCGGAATGGGACCAAGAGACCCAGTACTTC. Residues: CSANRPEWDQETQYF. J is TRBJ2-5 and V is TRBV20-1; D uncertain. The CDR3 has 15 amino acids. Germline V gives CDR1 DFQATT, CDR2 SNEGSKA (reference sequence). The V end lost 6 bases, the J end lost 0 bases, and 17 bases lay between the germline ends.

This clonotype was seen at least ten times. The chain combines TRBV7-9 with TRBJ2-3; the D call may be TRBD1 or TRBD2 (6 bases each). V lost 5 bases to trimming and J lost 8 bases, with 11 bases between them. CDR3 size: 12 residues. Germline assignment: CDR1 SEHNR and CDR2 FQNEAQ (reference sequence). CDR3: CASSPGGLTQYF. As DNA, the CDR3 is TGTGCCAGCAGCCCCGGGGGCCTTACGCAGTATTTT.

The chain joins TRBV7-9 to TRBJ2-1; the match to TRBD2 covers 9 bases. Germline CDR1 reads SEHNR; CDR2 reads FQNEAQ (reference sequence). The junction had 5 bases not matched to a gene; V was cut back by 5 bases and J by 6 bases. There are 14 residues in the CDR3. As DNA, the CDR3 is TGTGCCAGCAGCCCCGGGACTAGCTCCAATGAGCAGTTCTTC. It codes for CASSPGTSSNEQFF.

The chain employs TRBV7-6 and TRBJ2-7; 9 bases map to TRBD2. Germline V lookup: CDR1 SGHVS, CDR2 FNYEAQ. The CDR3 contains 16 residues. V trimming: 5 bases; J trimming: 4 bases; junction bases outside the gene matches: 12. As DNA, the CDR3 is TGTGCCAGCAGCAAAGAGATGGCGGGAGGGCGTTACGAGCAGTACTTC. This sequence encodes CASSKEMAGGRYEQYF.

This clonotype came up once. V is TRBV10-3 and J is TRBJ1-6, with TRBD1 identical over 7 bases. The CDR3 length is 14 residues. CDR1 is ENHRY and CDR2 is SYGVKD in the germline V gene. The V segment lost 6 bases and the J segment 3 bases; nucleotides outside the gene matches: 2. DNA of the CDR3: TGTGCCATCAGCGGGACAGACTATAATTCACCCCTCCACTTT. Its translation: CAISGTDYNSPLHF.

The J gene is TRBJ1-2, the V gene TRBV29-1; no clear D. V lost 4 bases and J 3 bases, leaving 12 bases between the germline ends. The CDR3 has 13 amino acids. The germline V gene encodes CDR1 SQVTM and CDR2 ANQGSEA. The CDR3 protein is CSVGLVEDYGYTF. DNA of the CDR3: TGCAGCGTTGGCTTGGTGGAGGACTATGGCTACACCTTC. Supplemented by reference TRBV29-1 and TRBJ1-2, the full variable domain reads SAVISQKPSRDICQRGTSLTIQCQVDSQVTMMFWYRQQPGQSLTLIATANQGSEATYESGFVIDKFPISRPNLTFSTLTVSNMSPEDSSIYLCSVGLVEDYGYTFGSGTRLTVV.

This rearrangement joins TRBV28 to TRBJ2-3; D might be TRBD2 (6 bases). CDR3 length: 15 residues. V was clipped by 2 bases and J by 1 base, with 10 bases between them. Germline V gene lookup returns CDR1 MDHEN and CDR2 SYDVKM. The DNA of the CDR3 is TGTGCCAGCAGTTTAGGCAGGGAGGGCACAGATACGCAGTATTTT. Its translation: CASSLGREGTDTQYF.

This clonotype has more than one count but fewer than ten. This sequence joins TRBV12-3 or TRBV12-4 and TRBJ2-3; weak D call: TRBD2 (6 bases). Trimming pared 6 bases from V and 1 base from J, leaving 17 bases between. CDR3 length equals 16 residues. CDR3 in DNA: TGTGCCAGCAGAAGCGTGGCGGGACCGGGCACAGATACGCAGTATTTT. As protein: CASRSVAGPGTDTQYF.

The gene calls are TRBV7-9 and TRBJ1-6, with D unresolved. The CDR3 consists of 11 residues. The V gene's germline CDR1 is SEHNR and CDR2 FQNEAQ (reference sequence). Trimming removed 5 bases from V and 8 bases from J, with 4 bases in between. The CDR3: CASSIDSPLHF. CDR3 in DNA: TGTGCCAGCAGCATAGATTCACCCCTCCACTTT.